A single sample is the source of the 25 T cell receptor beta chains below, sequenced in a study of T cell clonotyping in hematopoietic cell transplantation (dated by TCRdb to the early 2020s). What this sample's time point label stands for: recipient sample about 28 days before transplant, after cytoreduction. The receptor library was made with the immunoSEQ multiplex PCR assay. The clones in this table, taken by TCRdb from immuneACCESS, are in-frame only. Not every clone is retained; where verified, under half of the shortfall comes from an unresolved V gene, and the cause of the rest is unknown. The sample table records roughly 45,000 clones; under 90% of these occur just once. The top ten hold about 6.1% of the sample. The source was peripheral blood mononuclear cells, collected before stem cell transplant. The receptors were gathered from a man aged 55 to 70 with biphenotypic leukemia. Some clones in this sample may be carry-over from other donors' samples.

This clone was seen a handful of times. V and J are TRBV5-6 and TRBJ2-2; D remains unclear. CDR3 length equals 16 residues. The V and J ends lost 4 bases and 9 bases respectively, with 22 bases between them. The germline V gene encodes CDR1 SGHDT and CDR2 YYEEEE. The CDR3 DNA follows: TGTGCCAGCAGCAAAGAGTCGGAAGCCGGTTCCAGGGAGCTGTTTTTT. It translates to CASSKESEAGSRELFF.

Of note for this clone: The germline gene is not matched at one end of the junction; a read error may be the cause. This chain connects TRBV19 to TRBJ2-3, with D perhaps matching TRBD1 (6 bases). CDR1 and CDR2 (germline): LNHDA, SQIVND (reference sequence). The CDR3 spans 14 residues. The DNA of the CDR3 is TGTGCCAGTACTATACGACAGGGCACAGATACGCAGTATTTT. This gives the protein CASTIRQGTDTQYF.

V and J are TRBV13 and TRBJ2-7; 9 bases are a match to TRBD2. V trimming: 6 bases; J trimming: 1 base; junction bases outside the gene matches: 7. Germline V gene lookup returns CDR1 PRHDT and CDR2 FYEKMQ (reference sequence). The CDR3 has 15 amino acids. This chain's CDR3 is CASSEMSGGSYEQYF. The CDR3 DNA reads as TGTGCCAGCAGTGAAATGAGCGGGGGGTCCTACGAGCAGTACTTC.

The chain couples TRBV28 to TRBJ2-1; no definite D call. This CDR3 contains 13 residues. Germline V gene sequence: CDR1 MDHEN, CDR2 SYDVKM. Trimming shortened V by 2 bases and J by 4 bases, and 6 bases separated the two germline ends. The CDR3 region has the DNA TGTGCCAGCAGTTTACGGACGTACAATGAGCAGTTCTTC. Translated: CASSLRTYNEQFF. The full variable domain, in which reference TRBV28 and TRBJ2-1 provide the parts outside the CDR3, is DVKVTQSSRYLVKRTGEKVFLECVQDMDHENMFWYRQDPGLGLRLIYFSYDVKMKEKGDIPEGYSVSREKKERFSLILESASTNQTSMYLCASSLRTYNEQFFGPGTRLTVL.

This chain joins TRBV2 and TRBJ1-1; D possibly corresponds to TRBD1 (6 bases). The CDR3 extends over 14 amino acids. Trimming stripped 0 bases from V and 9 bases from J, with 14 bases between. Germline CDR1 SNHLY, CDR2 FYNNEI. The CDR3 loop is CASSEAPDSRKAFF. As DNA, the CDR3 is TGTGCCAGCAGTGAAGCGCCGGACAGTAGGAAAGCTTTCTTT.

The chain employs TRBV25-1 and TRBJ1-2; 7 positions agree with TRBD1. Germline V gene sequence: CDR1 MGHDK, CDR2 SYGVNS. With 6 bases clipped from V and 10 bases from J, the junction kept 11 bases outside the gene matches. This CDR3 has 13 residues. The CDR3 protein is CASSGLDRAAYTF. The CDR3 DNA follows: TGTGCCAGCAGCGGACTAGACAGGGCGGCCTACACCTTC.

The chain combines TRBV27 with TRBJ1-1, with D unclear. Trimming pared 6 bases from V and 5 bases from J, leaving 10 bases between. Germline CDR1 reads MNHEY; CDR2 reads SMNVEV (reference sequence). This CDR3 is 12 amino acids long. The CDR3 DNA follows: TGTGCCAGCAGCTCGACCCCTACTGAAGCTTTCTTT. Amino acid sequence: CASSSTPTEAFF.

This chain connects TRBV10-2 to TRBJ2-7, with a possible D match to TRBD2 (6 bases). The V gene's germline CDR1 is WSHSY and CDR2 SAAADI. This CDR3 region has 15 residues. Trimming stripped 0 bases from V and 2 bases from J, with 11 bases between. The CDR3 loop reads CASSESRELAYEQYF. The DNA for the CDR3 is TGCGCCAGCAGTGAGTCGCGGGAATTGGCCTACGAGCAGTACTTC.

This clone was observed once. This chain uses TRBV7-6 with TRBJ1-1; D is unclear. Trimming stripped 2 bases from V and 2 bases from J, with 9 bases between. CDR1 SGHVS and CDR2 FNYEAQ come from the germline V gene. The CDR3 contains 14 residues. The CDR3 bases are TGTGCCAGCAGCTTATCCCCCCAAAACACTGAAGCTTTCTTT. It is translated as CASSLSPQNTEAFF.

This clone was seen a few times. The gene calls are TRBV21-1 and TRBJ2-7. TRBV21-1 is a pseudogene segment. This CDR3 contains 14 residues. CDR3 sequence (DNA): TGTGCCAGCAGCAAAGTGTCCAGGGACCCCCTTGAGTACTTC. Translation: CASSKVSRDPLEYF.

The chain couples TRBV5-1 to TRBJ1-2; 8 nucleotides match TRBD1. V was clipped by 9 bases and J by 7 bases; unmatched bases: 11. Germline V gene data show CDR1 as SGHRS and CDR2 as YFSETQ. The CDR3 is 13 residues long. CDR3 bases: TGCGCCACCACGGACAGGGATGGGGGTGGCTACACCTTC. This encodes CATTDRDGGGYTF.

This clone was found a few times. V gene TRBV30 combines with J gene TRBJ1-1; D is perhaps TRBD1 (6 bases). CDR3 length: 14 amino acids. With 4 bases removed from V and 0 bases from J, the gap between germline ends came to 12 bases. Per the germline V gene, CDR1 is GTSNPN and CDR2 is SVGIG (reference sequence). The CDR3 is CAWNQDRMNTEAFF. CDR3 in DNA: TGTGCCTGGAATCAAGACAGGATGAACACTGAAGCTTTCTTT.

This sequence joins TRBV18 and TRBJ2-3, with 12 bases lining up with TRBD2. V lost 2 bases to trimming and J lost 1 base; unmatched junction nucleotides: 4. Germline-derived CDR1 and CDR2 are KGHSH and LQKENI. This CDR3 is 17 amino acids long. As DNA, the CDR3 is TGTGCCAGCTCACCAGGACTAGCGGGATCGGGCACAGATACGCAGTATTTT. Protein sequence: CASSPGLAGSGTDTQYF.

The chain recombines TRBV30 with TRBJ1-3; tentatively, D is TRBD1 (6 bases). Germline V gene sequence: CDR1 GTSNPN, CDR2 SVGIG (reference sequence). This CDR3 comprises 15 residues. Trimming removed 3 bases from V and 0 bases from J, with 12 bases in between. CDR3 coding DNA: TGTGCCTGGAGCGTTGGGACAAGCTCTGGAAACACCATATATTTT. This gives the protein CAWSVGTSSGNTIYF.

The chain carries TRBV5-1 and TRBJ1-3, with D maybe TRBD1 (5 bases). This CDR3 spans 18 amino acids. The ends were cut back, 0 bases at V and 0 bases at J, with 16 bases in the middle. Per the germline V gene, CDR1 is SGHRS and CDR2 is YFSETQ. The CDR3 loop reads CASSLEPPGRDSGNTIYF. The CDR3 DNA is TGCGCCAGCAGCTTGGAGCCCCCGGGACGGGACTCTGGAAACACCATATATTTT.

The genes are TRBV6-5 and TRBJ2-3, with 7 bases aligning to TRBD1. V was clipped by 1 base and J by 2 bases; unmatched bases: 3. The CDR3 loop spans 15 amino acids. Germline V gives CDR1 MNHEY, CDR2 SVGAGI. CDR3 sequence reads: CASSYFGQDTDTQYF. CDR3 coding DNA: TGTGCCAGCAGTTACTTCGGACAGGACACAGATACGCAGTATTTT.

The genes are TRBV2 and TRBJ2-7; D gene uncertain. Trimming took 7 bases from V and 3 from J, leaving 13 bases between them. Germline V gene lookup returns CDR1 SNHLY and CDR2 FYNNEI. The CDR3 loop spans 13 amino acids. The CDR3 coding sequence is TGTGCCAGCACAACGACTTTCGACTACGAGCAGTACTTC. Translation gives CASTTTFDYEQYF.

The gene calls are TRBV2 and TRBJ2-1; 9 nucleotides line up with TRBD2. Trimming took 7 bases from V and 8 from J; bases not matched to a gene: 9. This CDR3 has 14 amino acids. Germline loops: CDR1 SNHLY, CDR2 FYNNEI. The CDR3 loop reads CASKPGLAVDEQFF. The CDR3 DNA sequence: TGTGCCAGCAAGCCGGGACTAGCAGTCGATGAGCAGTTCTTC.

The chain has TRBV7-8 and TRBJ2-7; TRBD1 aligns across 7 bases. The V segment lost 1 base and the J segment 2 bases; nucleotides outside the gene matches: 5. The germline gives CDR1 SGHVS, CDR2 FQNEAQ. The CDR3 covers 15 residues. CDR3 in amino acids: CASSLVGTDPYEQYF. The CDR3 DNA reads as TGTGCCAGCAGCTTAGTCGGGACAGATCCCTACGAGCAGTACTTC.

This clone was seen a single time. The chain joins TRBV5-1 to TRBJ2-7; D is possibly TRBD1 or TRBD2 (5 bases each). V was pared by 5 bases and J by 0 bases, with 15 bases between. CDR1 and CDR2 (germline): SGHRS, YFSETQ. The CDR3 is made up of 15 amino acids. The CDR3 is CASSTRQQSSYEQYF. DNA for the CDR3: TGCGCCAGCAGTACTAGACAGCAGAGCTCCTACGAGCAGTACTTC. The full variable domain, in which reference TRBV5-1 and TRBJ2-7 provide the parts outside the CDR3, is KAGVTQTPRYLIKTRGQQVTLSCSPISGHRSVSWYQQTPGQGLQFLFEYFSETQRNKGNFPGRFSGRQFSNSRSEMNVSTLELGDSALYLCASSTRQQSSYEQYFGPGTRLTVT.

The rearrangement links TRBV11-1 to TRBJ2-5; 8 bases are shared with TRBD1. V was clipped by 4 bases and J by 5 bases; unmatched bases: 12. The CDR3 runs to 16 residues. From germline, CDR1 is SGHAT and CDR2 FQDESV (reference sequence). The CDR3 bases are TGTGCCAGCAGCTCCAAGGCCCGGACAGGGCTTGAGACCCAGTACTTC. This codes for CASSSKARTGLETQYF.

CDR3 sequence (DNA): TGTGCCTGGAGTGTTACGGGAGGCGATACGCAGTATTTT. Residues: CAWSVTGGDTQYF. The chain links TRBV30 to TRBJ2-3; 7 bases line up with TRBD2. The CDR3 is 13 residues long. V was pared by 0 bases and J by 6 bases, with 3 bases of the junction left unmatched. Germline loops: CDR1 GTSNPN, CDR2 SVGIG (reference sequence).

V gene TRBV5-1 combines with J gene TRBJ1-2, with 7 bases identical to TRBD1. With 4 bases clipped from V and 4 bases from J, the junction kept 7 bases outside the gene matches. The CDR3 extends over 14 amino acids. In germline, CDR1 is SGHRS, CDR2 YFSETQ. CDR3 sequence reads: CASSRDSGPYGYTF. As DNA, the CDR3 is TGCGCCAGCAGCAGGGACAGTGGCCCCTATGGCTACACCTTC.

The genes are TRBV28 and TRBJ1-2; D call uncertain. The CDR3 length is 13 residues. From germline, CDR1 is MDHEN and CDR2 SYDVKM. The germline V and J ends were trimmed by 2 bases and 5 bases, with 9 bases remaining between them. The CDR3 sequence is CASSLTAEYGYTF. DNA for the CDR3: TGTGCCAGCAGTTTAACAGCGGAGTATGGCTACACCTTC.

This sequence joins TRBV28 and TRBJ2-2; D is undetermined. The CDR3 extends over 12 amino acids. V dropped 3 bases and J dropped 6 bases, with 5 bases sitting between them. Germline CDR1 reads MDHEN; CDR2 reads SYDVKM. This chain's CDR3 is CASSFFPGELFF. The CDR3 DNA reads TGTGCCAGCAGTTTTTTTCCCGGGGAGCTGTTTTTT.